This paragraph covers one T cell receptor beta chain sequence. The antigen is unknown. The sample has other DNA sequences that encode this CDR3 too. The sample is drawn from a study of beta chain features in type 1 diabetes. For the study at large: Similarity in age, gender and cell yields was seen between patients and healthy donors. Findings of the study overall: TCRB repertoires of naive, central memory and Treg cells appeared more similar among patients than among healthy donors. No resolution was reached here on whether HLA type influences TCRB rearrangement. Among all four CD4+ subsets, Type 1 diabetes patients had TCRB CDR3s that were moderately but significantly shorter. Individuals with type 1 diabetes displayed fewer insertions and more deletions at VDJ junctions.

The CDR3 totals 13 residues. Germline loops: CDR1 SGHTA, CDR2 FQGNSA. The ends were cut back, 5 bases at V and 3 bases at J, with 7 bases in the middle. The isolated RNA, all of it, was reverse transcribed, so expressed TCRB transcripts were what got sequenced. TCRdb's table, derived via immunoSEQ multiplex PCR, lists solely in-frame clones and lacks some. The sample has roughly 300,000 clones, roughly 9% seen once; the top ten hold approximately 1%. The sample taken for sequencing was central memory CD4+ T cells from blood. The clonotype originates from a man in his thirties or forties with type 1 diabetes. This chain uses TRBV7-2 with TRBJ2-2; D uncertain. The CDR3 loop is CASSPIDTGELFF. CDR3 coding DNA: TGTGCCAGCAGCCCGATAGACACCGGGGAGCTGTTTTTT. The whole variable domain, filled in from reference TRBV7-2 and TRBJ2-2, reads GAGVSQSPSNKVTEKGKDVELRCDPISGHTALYWYRQSLGQGLEFLIYFQGNSAPDKSGLPSDRFSAERTGGSVSTLTIQRTQQEDSAVYLCASSPIDTGELFFGEGSRLTVL.